This passage covers 29 T cell receptor beta chains from one sample sequenced in a study of cytomegalovirus exposure and HLA in healthy donors. With 60 Vbeta and 13 Jbeta primers, the PCR was carried out. TCRdb keeps only in-frame clones here, not all; method: immunoSEQ multiplex PCR. Among 80,000 to 95,000 clones, about four fifths were seen once, and the ten largest hold roughly 14%. Material for sequencing was PBMCs. The receptors stem from a woman aged 40 to 50 in good health and CMV-seropositive.

This chain links TRBV2 with TRBJ1-4; TRBD1 agrees at 10 bases. Germline lookup yields CDR1 SNHLY and CDR2 FYNNEI. The V gene end was trimmed by 11 bases and the J gene end by 8 bases; junction bases not matched to a gene: 5. This CDR3 has 12 residues. CDR3 sequence: CAGGQGDEKLFF. In DNA, the CDR3 is TGTGCCGGCGGACAGGGGGACGAAAAACTGTTTTTT.

CDR3: CASSEGWRGMNTEAFF. CDR3 bases: TGTGCCAGCAGTGAAGGGTGGAGGGGAATGAACACTGAAGCTTTCTTT. The rearrangement uses TRBV25-1 and TRBJ1-1; weak D call: TRBD1 (5 bases). Trimming pared 2 bases from V and 0 bases from J, leaving 13 bases between. CDR1 and CDR2 (germline): MGHDK, SYGVNS. CDR3 length equals 16 residues.

The J gene is TRBJ1-1, the V gene TRBV5-4; possible D gene TRBD1, 6 bases. The germline CDR1 and CDR2 sequences are SGHNT and YYREEE (reference sequence). The CDR3 spans 16 residues. V gave up 3 bases and J gave up 6 bases, with 21 bases separating them. CDR3 region: CASSSDRPGVLSEAFF. The CDR3 nucleotides read TGTGCCAGCAGCTCTGATCGGCCAGGGGTGTTGTCTGAAGCTTTCTTT.

The rearrangement uses TRBV5-1 and TRBJ2-7; TRBD1 aligns across 8 bases. V shed 0 bases, J shed 0 bases, and the junction held 11 bases outside the gene matches. This CDR3 region has 18 residues. Germline V CDR1 and CDR2: SGHRS, YFSETQ. The CDR3 DNA is TGCGCCAGCAGCTTGGCAGGGGGCGAGTTTCCGAGCTCCTACGAGCAGTACTTC. This gives the protein CASSLAGGEFPSSYEQYF.

This chain joins TRBV7-9 and TRBJ1-5; D may be TRBD1 (5 bases). Trimming left V 1 base short and J 4 bases short, with 8 bases between. The CDR3 length is 14 residues. In germline, CDR1 is SEHNR, CDR2 FQNEAQ (reference sequence). In nucleotides, the CDR3 is TGTGCCAGCAGCTTAGTCGGGGGGAATCAGCCCCAGCATTTT. Translation: CASSLVGGNQPQHF.

The chain recombines TRBV4-3 with TRBJ2-4, with D tentatively TRBD2 (6 bases). Germline V gene lookup returns CDR1 LGHNA and CDR2 YSLEER. V lost 0 bases and J 0 bases, leaving 21 bases between the germline ends. The CDR3 runs 20 residues. CDR3 sequence reads: CASSQDRAGLLRTAKNIQYF. CDR3 bases: TGCGCCAGCAGCCAAGATCGGGCGGGATTGCTCCGAACAGCCAAAAACATTCAGTACTTC.

J is TRBJ2-1 and V is TRBV4-2; TRBD2 matches 11 bases. The junction had 7 bases not matched to a gene; V was cut back by 4 bases and J by 5 bases. CDR1 and CDR2 (germline): LGHNA, YNFKEQ. The CDR3 extends over 16 amino acids. The DNA for the CDR3 is TGTGCCAGCAGCCGCTCCGGGACTAGCGGCCACAATGAGCAGTTCTTC. It yields the protein CASSRSGTSGHNEQFF.

This clone was counted only a few times. The CDR3 DNA follows: TGTGCCAGCCGGGACAGGGTTAACTATGGCTACACCTTC. Its translation is CASRDRVNYGYTF. The rearrangement links TRBV19 to TRBJ1-2; 9 bases agree with TRBD1. The CDR3 has 13 amino acids. Germline-derived CDR1 and CDR2 are LNHDA and SQIVND (reference sequence). The V segment lost 9 bases and the J segment 1 base; nucleotides outside the gene matches: 3.

The V gene is TRBV7-8, the J gene TRBJ2-7; 7 positions match TRBD2. J was trimmed by 3 bases and V by 5 bases; bases with no gene match: 10. The V gene's germline CDR1 is SGHVS and CDR2 FQNEAQ. The CDR3 contains 15 residues. The CDR3 is CASSRRAGAGYEQYF. The DNA of the CDR3 is TGTGCCAGCAGCCGCCGGGCGGGAGCCGGCTACGAGCAGTACTTC.

The chain employs TRBV30 and TRBJ1-1; 9 bases agree with TRBD1. The CDR3 runs to 15 residues. The junction had 13 bases not matched to a gene; V was cut back by 4 bases and J by 7 bases. Germline V gene lookup returns CDR1 GTSNPN and CDR2 SVGIG (reference sequence). The CDR3 loop reads CAWTWAETGGVEAFF. In DNA form, the CDR3 reads TGTGCCTGGACATGGGCCGAGACAGGGGGTGTTGAAGCTTTCTTT.

This clone was seen a few times. DNA of the CDR3: TGCGCCAGCAGCTTGGCTGGCAGGGGACAGGATCAGCCCCAGCATTTT. Translation gives CASSLAGRGQDQPQHF. The chain couples TRBV5-1 to TRBJ1-5; the match to TRBD1 covers 8 bases. V was pared by 0 bases and J by 5 bases, with 7 bases of the junction left unmatched. The germline gives CDR1 SGHRS, CDR2 YFSETQ. The CDR3 spans 16 residues.

This clone was picked up a small number of times. The chain couples TRBV18 to TRBJ1-2; D remains ambiguous. With 3 bases removed from V and 4 bases from J, the gap between germline ends came to 15 bases. This CDR3 comprises 15 residues. CDR1 is KGHSH and CDR2 is LQKENI in the germline V gene. The DNA for the CDR3 is TGTGCCAGCTCACCCCCACGGGGTGATGGCTATGGCTACACCTTC. It is translated as CASSPPRGDGYGYTF.

The rearrangement uses TRBV7-9 and TRBJ1-5; weak D call: TRBD1 (6 bases). This CDR3 is 13 amino acids long. In germline, CDR1 is SEHNR, CDR2 FQNEAQ (reference sequence). V gave up 8 bases and J gave up 3 bases, with 11 bases separating them. The CDR3 DNA reads TGTGCCAGCTCGGACAGCAACAATCAGCCCCAGCATTTT. Translated: CASSDSNNQPQHF.

J is TRBJ1-6 and V is TRBV5-1; 10 bases agree with TRBD1. The germline V gene has CDR1 SGHRS and CDR2 YFSETQ. With 4 bases clipped from V and 7 bases from J, the junction kept 11 bases outside the gene matches. The CDR3 totals 17 residues. DNA for the CDR3: TGCGCCAGCAGCGCACTAAGTCCGGGACAGGGGAATTCACCCCTCCACTTT. It codes for CASSALSPGQGNSPLHF.

This chain links TRBV2 with TRBJ2-2, with D possibly being TRBD2 (5 bases). V was pared by 5 bases and J by 4 bases, with 14 bases between. In germline, CDR1 is SNHLY, CDR2 FYNNEI. The CDR3 has 15 amino acids. CDR3 in DNA: TGTGCCAGCAGTCAGACCGCAAGCGGCACCGGGGAGCTGTTTTTT. As protein: CASSQTASGTGELFF.

The rearrangement uses TRBV19 and TRBJ2-3; D gene uncertain. The V gene lost 4 bases and the J gene lost 6 bases, with 11 bases spanning the gap. This CDR3 is built from 13 residues. The V gene's germline CDR1 is LNHDA and CDR2 SQIVND (reference sequence). In DNA, the CDR3 is TGTGCCAGTAGTAAGCGACCAATTGATACGCAGTATTTT. This gives the protein CASSKRPIDTQYF.

The chain recombines TRBV19 with TRBJ1-1; maybe TRBD1 (6 bases). The CDR3 is 15 residues long. Germline-derived CDR1 and CDR2 are LNHDA and SQIVND (reference sequence). The ends were cut back, 7 bases at V and 4 bases at J, with 19 bases in the middle. In DNA, the CDR3 is TGTGCCAGTACCACTGGCTCAGGGGTGGGCACTGAAGCTTTCTTT. Translation gives CASTTGSGVGTEAFF.

CDR3 DNA: TGTGCCAGCAGCTTAGGGGGACTAGCGGGAAGGACCTACGAGCAGTACTTC. This translates into CASSLGGLAGRTYEQYF. This chain connects TRBV7-2 to TRBJ2-7, with 13 bases identical to TRBD2. This CDR3 has 17 residues. Germline assignment: CDR1 SGHTA and CDR2 FQGNSA. The ends lost 1 base at V and 2 bases at J; junction bases unmatched: 5.

This chain connects TRBV7-8 to TRBJ2-1; D is unclear. The germline gives CDR1 SGHVS, CDR2 FQNEAQ. V dropped 1 base and J dropped 3 bases, with 7 bases sitting between them. CDR3 length: 14 amino acids. The CDR3 DNA reads TGTGCCAGCAGCTTAGGGTACAGCTACAATGAGCAGTTCTTC. It translates to CASSLGYSYNEQFF.

The chain couples TRBV29-1 to TRBJ1-2; TRBD1 aligns across 7 bases. Trimming at V came to 1 base and at J to 6 bases, leaving 5 bases not matched to a gene. This CDR3 comprises 13 residues. The germline V gene encodes CDR1 SQVTM and CDR2 ANQGSEA. The CDR3, as DNA: TGCAGCGTTGAAGGGACCAGGGGGAATGGCTACACCTTC. Residues: CSVEGTRGNGYTF.

This clone appeared a single time. The chain is built from TRBV7-9 and TRBJ1-3; 10 positions agree with TRBD1. Germline trimming cut 8 bases from V and 0 bases from J; bases unmatched to any gene: 10. The CDR3 sequence is 17 residues long. Germline V lookup: CDR1 SEHNR, CDR2 FQNEAQ (reference sequence). Here the CDR3 reads CASAMGTGVFSGNTIYF. The CDR3, as DNA: TGTGCCAGCGCAATGGGGACAGGGGTTTTCTCTGGAAACACCATATATTTT. Full variable domain (missing parts from reference TRBV7-9 and TRBJ1-3): DTGVSQNPRHKITKRGQNVTFRCDPISEHNRLYWYRQTLGQGPEFLTYFQNEAQLEKSRLLSDRFSAERPKGSFSTLEIQRTEQGDSAMYLCASAMGTGVFSGNTIYFGEGSWLTVV.

The genes are TRBV7-8 and TRBJ1-2; TRBD1 is a possible D gene (5 bases). With 5 bases removed from V and 4 bases from J, the gap between germline ends came to 11 bases. In germline, CDR1 is SGHVS, CDR2 FQNEAQ. The CDR3 consists of 13 residues. The CDR3 nucleotides read TGTGCCAGCAGCCTAGACAGCCCCTATGGCTACACCTTC. Its protein is CASSLDSPYGYTF.

CDR3 in DNA: TGTGCCAGCAGTTTAAGTGGTAGCTACGAGCAGTACTTC. Encoded protein: CASSLSGSYEQYF. V gene TRBV27 combines with J gene TRBJ2-7, with unresolved D. Germline V gene data show CDR1 as MNHEY and CDR2 as SMNVEV (reference sequence). The ends were cut back, 2 bases at V and 3 bases at J, with 8 bases in the middle. This CDR3 is 13 amino acids long.

This chain links TRBV25-1 with TRBJ1-1; D gene unclear. The germline V and J ends were trimmed by 2 bases and 4 bases, with 8 bases remaining between them. The germline gives CDR1 MGHDK, CDR2 SYGVNS. This CDR3 is built from 13 residues. CDR3 coding DNA: TGTGCCAGCAGTGAACAACAATCCACTGAAGCTTTCTTT. This encodes CASSEQQSTEAFF.

The rearrangement joins TRBV19 to TRBJ1-5; D might be TRBD1 (5 bases). V was cut by 1 base and J by 7 bases, with 8 bases left in between. CDR1 and CDR2 (germline): LNHDA, SQIVND (reference sequence). The CDR3 covers 13 residues. The CDR3: CASSIAGIQPQHF. The DNA of the CDR3 is TGTGCCAGTAGTATAGCAGGGATACAGCCCCAGCATTTT.

CDR3 protein: CASSPLSGANVLTF. The DNA of the CDR3 is TGTGCCAGCAGCCCCCTTTCTGGGGCCAACGTCCTGACTTTC. The genes are TRBV7-9 and TRBJ2-6, with D unresolved. This CDR3 is 14 amino acids long. Between the trimmed V and J ends, which lost 5 bases and 1 base, there was a span of 6 bases. Germline V gene sequence: CDR1 SEHNR, CDR2 FQNEAQ (reference sequence).

J is TRBJ2-1 and V is TRBV4-1; D is undetermined. Germline values: CDR1 MGHRA, CDR2 YSYEKL. The CDR3 runs 15 residues. Trimming left V 0 bases short and J 7 bases short, with 13 bases between. The CDR3 spells CASSQDSSVGNEQFF. For the CDR3, the DNA is TGCGCCAGCAGCCAAGATTCCTCGGTCGGGAATGAGCAGTTCTTC.

The rearrangement links TRBV7-9 to TRBJ1-1, with a possible D match to TRBD1 (5 bases). This CDR3 has 14 amino acids. Germline V lookup: CDR1 SEHNR, CDR2 FQNEAQ (reference sequence). Trimming cost V 2 bases and J 2 bases, with 9 bases left between them. CDR3 DNA sequence: TGTGCCAGCAGCTTAACGGGGGTTAACACTGAAGCTTTCTTT. Translation gives CASSLTGVNTEAFF.

The chain combines TRBV6-1 with TRBJ1-2; possibly TRBD1 for D (5 bases). Trimming removed 4 bases at V and 1 base at J, with 10 bases between. Germline CDR1 and CDR2: MNHNS and SASEGT. This CDR3 spans 14 amino acids. CDR3 amino acids: CASSADTNNYGYTF. The DNA for the CDR3 is TGTGCCAGCAGTGCGGACACAAATAACTATGGCTACACCTTC.